This is a list of T cell receptor beta chains from one sample in a study of blood T cell repertoires in COVID-19. Repertoires were generated with immunoSEQ multiplex PCR, while TCRdb's copy carries only in-frame clones and drops some. The sample yields some 150,000 clones, 80% seen once. Sequencing input: peripheral blood. These TCRs come from a man aged 60-69 years with active or convalescent COVID-19. CDR3s include the opening cysteine and the closing phenylalanine or tryptophan. A D gene is named only where the DNA matches it firmly. Rows give clone size only sometimes, using once, few, many, or a class for an expanded clone.

-	TRBV12-3/TRBV12-4	TRBJ2-2	-	CASSPRGTGELFF	TGTGCCAGCAGCCCCCGAGGCACCGGGGAGCTGTTTTTT
-	TRBV6-6	TRBJ1-4	-	CASSWSGVDEKLFF	TGTGCCAGCAGTTGGTCAGGCGTCGATGAAAAACTGTTTTTT
-	TRBV7-8	TRBJ2-5	-	CASSYYSGRGETQYF	TGTGCCAGCAGCTACTACTCCGGTAGAGGTGAGACCCAGTACTTC
-	TRBV19	TRBJ2-1	TRBD2	CASSMENRPGLAALRDFEQFF	TGTGCCAGTAGTATGGAGAACCGACCGGGACTAGCGGCTTTGAGGGACTTTGAGCAGTTCTTC
-	TRBV7-3	TRBJ2-2	TRBD2	CASSLTGGTSRNTGELFF	TGTGCCAGCAGCTTAACGGGAGGGACTAGTCGTAACACCGGGGAGCTGTTTTTT
-	TRBV7-9	TRBJ1-1	-	CASSFAEGGTEAFF	TGTGCCAGCAGCTTCGCCGAGGGAGGCACTGAAGCTTTCTTT
-	TRBV23-1	TRBJ1-5	TRBD1	CASIQGYGNQPQHF	TGCGCCAGCATACAGGGGTACGGCAATCAGCCCCAGCATTTT
-	TRBV7-9	TRBJ1-5	TRBD1	CASSETGLSQPQHF	TGTGCCAGCAGCGAGACAGGGTTAAGTCAGCCCCAGCATTTT
-	TRBV28	TRBJ1-1	-	CASSFRSEAFF	TGTGCCAGCAGTTTCCGTTCTGAAGCTTTCTTT
-	TRBV6-5	TRBJ1-5	-	CASMETGNQPQHF	TGTGCCAGCATGGAAACAGGTAATCAGCCCCAGCATTTT
few	TRBV28	TRBJ1-2	-	CAASPTSGYGYTF	TGTGCCGCGTCACCAACCAGCGGCTACGGCTACACCTTC
-	TRBV6-5	TRBJ2-3	TRBD2	CASRTSGSWDTQYF	TGTGCCAGCCGGACTAGCGGGAGTTGGGATACGCAGTATTTT
-	TRBV3-1/TRBV3-2	TRBJ2-6	TRBD2	CASSLTGGSGANVLTF	TGTGCCAGCAGCCTTACGGGGGGCTCTGGGGCCAACGTCCTGACTTTC
-	TRBV19	TRBJ2-2	-	CASSPTWDLYTGELFF	TGTGCCAGTAGCCCTACGTGGGACTTATACACCGGGGAGCTGTTTTTT
few	TRBV15	TRBJ1-2	-	CATSINRADYGYTF	TGTGCCACCAGCATCAACAGGGCTGACTATGGCTACACCTTC
-	TRBV19	TRBJ2-5	-	CASSPVPGQGTQYF	TGTGCCAGTAGTCCTGTCCCGGGACAAGGGACCCAGTACTTC
-	TRBV28	TRBJ1-5	TRBD1	CASRRQGVVGDNQPQHF	TGTGCCAGCAGGCGACAGGGTGTCGTGGGCGACAATCAGCCCCAGCATTTT
-	TRBV7-3	TRBJ2-3	-	CASSLRLTGTDTQYF	TGTGCCAGCAGTCTCCGCCTAACAGGCACAGATACGCAGTATTTT
few	TRBV6-4	TRBJ1-1	-	CASSSEGGGSGEAFF	TGTGCCAGCAGTTCCGAAGGGGGGGGTAGCGGTGAAGCTTTCTTT
few	TRBV4-1	TRBJ1-2	TRBD1	CASSQDEQGSYGYTF	TGCGCCAGCAGCCAAGATGAACAGGGGTCCTATGGCTACACCTTC
-	TRBV5-1	TRBJ2-5	TRBD2	CASSPGGRPTQYF	TGCGCCAGCAGTCCGGGGGGGCGTCCGACCCAGTACTTC
-	TRBV27	TRBJ2-7	TRBD2	CASSLPPRAGGPEEQYF	TGTGCCAGCAGTTTACCCCCTCGAGCGGGAGGGCCGGAAGAGCAGTACTTC
-	TRBV7-2	TRBJ2-6	-	CASSARGSAGANVLTF	TGTGCCAGCAGCGCACGCGGATCCGCTGGGGCCAACGTCCTGACTTTC
few	TRBV18	TRBJ1-1	-	CASSPMGALDTEAFF	TGTGCCAGCTCACCCATGGGGGCTTTGGACACTGAAGCTTTCTTT
-	TRBV28	TRBJ1-1	-	CASRSTEAFF	TGTGCCAGCAGGAGCACTGAAGCTTTCTTT
-	TRBV7-3	TRBJ2-3	TRBD2	CASSRGLAGTDTQYF	TGTGCCAGCAGCAGAGGACTAGCGGGCACAGATACGCAGTATTTT
-	TRBV9	TRBJ2-3	TRBD2	CASSVWTSFADTQYF	TGTGCCAGCAGCGTCTGGACTAGCTTCGCAGATACGCAGTATTTT
once	TRBV18	TRBJ2-2	TRBD2	CASSPPASGSGELFF	TGTGCCAGCTCACCGCCGGCTAGCGGGAGCGGGGAGCTGTTTTTT
-	TRBV29-1	TRBJ1-5	TRBD1	CSVLTGSGSNQPQHF	TGCAGCGTCTTGACAGGGTCAGGGAGCAATCAGCCCCAGCATTTT
-	TRBV12-3/TRBV12-4	TRBJ1-3	TRBD1	CASSGQGGNTIYF	TGTGCCAGCAGTGGACAGGGAGGAAACACCATATATTTT
-	TRBV19	TRBJ2-1	TRBD1	CASSTAGTGKIYNEQFF	TGTGCCAGTAGTACAGCCGGGACAGGGAAAATCTACAATGAGCAGTTCTTC
-	TRBV5-1	TRBJ2-1	TRBD2	CASRDSGVGNEQFF	TGCGCCAGCAGGGATAGCGGGGTCGGTAATGAGCAGTTCTTC
-	TRBV11-2	TRBJ1-6	-	CASSKEGSGGSPLHF	TGTGCCAGCAGTAAGGAGGGGTCAGGAGGATCACCCCTCCACTTT
once	TRBV4-2	TRBJ1-1	TRBD1	CASSPNRGTEAFF	TGTGCCAGCAGCCCTAACAGGGGGACTGAAGCTTTCTTT
-	TRBV18	TRBJ1-5	-	CASSNRNPSNQPQHF	TGTGCCAGCTCAAACAGGAACCCTAGCAATCAGCCCCAGCATTTT
-	TRBV2	TRBJ2-7	TRBD2	CASSDPEDGGGRPAYEQYF	TGTGCCAGCAGTGATCCCGAAGACGGAGGCGGGAGGCCCGCCTACGAGCAGTACTTC
-	TRBV7-3	TRBJ2-5	-	CASSRAVQETQYF	TGTGCCAGCAGCCGAGCGGTCCAAGAGACCCAGTACTTC
-	TRBV7-8	TRBJ1-1	-	CASSLLSGSGEAFF	TGTGCCAGCAGCCTTTTGTCCGGGAGTGGTGAGGCTTTCTTT
-	TRBV19	TRBJ2-5	TRBD1	CASSRGQGPETQYF	TGTGCCAGTAGTAGAGGACAGGGGCCAGAGACCCAGTACTTC
-	TRBV6-6	TRBJ1-5	-	CASSTTRSNQPQHF	TGTGCCAGCAGTACTACACGGAGCAATCAGCCCCAGCATTTT
-	TRBV7-6	TRBJ2-1	-	CASSLEPVSSYNEQFF	TGTGCCAGCAGCTTAGAACCCGTGAGCTCCTACAATGAGCAGTTCTTC